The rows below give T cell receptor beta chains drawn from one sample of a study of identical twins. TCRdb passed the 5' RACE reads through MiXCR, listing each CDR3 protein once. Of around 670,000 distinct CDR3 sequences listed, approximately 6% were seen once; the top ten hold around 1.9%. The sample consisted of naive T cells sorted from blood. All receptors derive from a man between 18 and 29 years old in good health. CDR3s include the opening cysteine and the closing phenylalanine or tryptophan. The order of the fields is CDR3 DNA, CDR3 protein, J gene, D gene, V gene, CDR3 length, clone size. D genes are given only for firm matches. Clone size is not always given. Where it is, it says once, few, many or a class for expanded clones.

cdr3_nt: TGCAGCGTTGAGGGGGGGGATCTTTACAATGAGCAGTTCTTC
cdr3_aa: CSVEGGDLYNEQFF
j_call: TRBJ2-1
d_call: TRBD2
v_call: TRBV29-1
cdr3_length: 14
clone_size: many

cdr3_nt: TGTGCCACCAGTGATTTGTGGGAGGTTGAGCAGTTCTTC
cdr3_aa: CATSDLWEVEQFF
j_call: TRBJ2-1
d_call: NA
v_call: TRBV24-1
cdr3_length: 13
clone_size: NA

cdr3_nt: TGTGCCAGCAGTCCGAGGGGGCAGATCACTGAAGCTTTCTTT
cdr3_aa: CASSPRGQITEAFF
j_call: TRBJ1-1
d_call: TRBD1
v_call: TRBV12-3/TRBV12-4
cdr3_length: 14
clone_size: few

cdr3_nt: TGCAGTGCTAGAGGTGTCGGGAGCTCCTACAATGAGCAGTTCTTC
cdr3_aa: CSARGVGSSYNEQFF
j_call: TRBJ2-1
d_call: NA
v_call: TRBV20-1
cdr3_length: 15
clone_size: many

cdr3_nt: TGCAGTGCTAGAACCCCGTGGCCCGGAGATACGCAGTATTTT
cdr3_aa: CSARTPWPGDTQYF
j_call: TRBJ2-3
d_call: NA
v_call: TRBV20-1
cdr3_length: 14
clone_size: few

cdr3_nt: TGTGCCAGCAGTGCATCGGGACTAGCGGGAGAGCGGGCCGGGGAGCTGTTTTTT
cdr3_aa: CASSASGLAGERAGELFF
j_call: TRBJ2-2
d_call: TRBD2
v_call: TRBV6-1
cdr3_length: 18
clone_size: few

cdr3_nt: TGTGCCAGCAGCGCCCTTCCCGGCGGGAGCTCCTACAATGAGCAGTTCTTC
cdr3_aa: CASSALPGGSSYNEQFF
j_call: TRBJ2-1
d_call: TRBD2
v_call: TRBV9
cdr3_length: 17
clone_size: many

cdr3_nt: TGTGCCAGCAGTTACGGCAGCGTACAGTACTTC
cdr3_aa: CASSYGSVQYF
j_call: TRBJ2-4
d_call: NA
v_call: TRBV6-2/TRBV6-3
cdr3_length: 11
clone_size: many

cdr3_nt: TGCAGTGCTAGCAGCAGGGGGCTAGGAAACACCATATATTTT
cdr3_aa: CSASSRGLGNTIYF
j_call: TRBJ1-3
d_call: TRBD1
v_call: TRBV20-1
cdr3_length: 14
clone_size: many

cdr3_nt: TGTGCCACCCAGGGTAGTAATTCACCCCTCCACTTT
cdr3_aa: CATQGSNSPLHF
j_call: TRBJ1-6
d_call: NA
v_call: TRBV6-5
cdr3_length: 12
clone_size: many

cdr3_nt: TGTGCCAGCAGTTGGATGCGGGAGCAAAGCGATACGCAGTATTTT
cdr3_aa: CASSWMREQSDTQYF
j_call: TRBJ2-3
d_call: TRBD2
v_call: TRBV6-5
cdr3_length: 15
clone_size: few

cdr3_nt: TGTGCCAGCAGCTTAGGATGGGGCGGCGACACTGAAGCTTTCTTT
cdr3_aa: CASSLGWGGDTEAFF
j_call: TRBJ1-1
d_call: NA
v_call: TRBV7-6
cdr3_length: 15
clone_size: many

cdr3_nt: TGCAGTGGGGTGGGGACTCAGAACACCGGGGAGCTGTTTTTT
cdr3_aa: CSGVGTQNTGELFF
j_call: TRBJ2-2
d_call: NA
v_call: TRBV20-1
cdr3_length: 14
clone_size: many

cdr3_nt: TGTGCCAGCAGCCCGCGGGAGGGGAACACTGAAGCTTTCTTT
cdr3_aa: CASSPREGNTEAFF
j_call: TRBJ1-1
d_call: NA
v_call: TRBV12-3/TRBV12-4
cdr3_length: 14
clone_size: many

cdr3_nt: TGTGCCATCAGAAGTGCGGGACTAGCGGACTCAGCTCGTACCGGGGAGCTGTTTTTT
cdr3_aa: CAIRSAGLADSARTGELFF
j_call: TRBJ2-2
d_call: TRBD2
v_call: TRBV10-3
cdr3_length: 19
clone_size: many

cdr3_nt: TGTGCCAGCAGCCAAGCCCGGGACCGAGACTACAATGAGCAGTTCTTC
cdr3_aa: CASSQARDRDYNEQFF
j_call: TRBJ2-1
d_call: NA
v_call: TRBV3-1
cdr3_length: 16
clone_size: many

cdr3_nt: TGTGCCAGCAGCCCAGACCCGTACCAAGAGACCCAGTACTTC
cdr3_aa: CASSPDPYQETQYF
j_call: TRBJ2-5
d_call: NA
v_call: TRBV4-2
cdr3_length: 14
clone_size: NA